This T cell receptor beta chain is drawn from a study of CD8 T cells in ankylosing spondylitis. This clonotype was counted many times. TCRdb fed the 5' RACE reads into MiXCR, producing one record per CDR3 protein. The table has some 270,000 distinct CDR3 sequences, about a sixth seen once. The CDR3 length is 14 residues. V trimming: 1 base; J trimming: 4 bases; junction bases outside the gene matches: 3. Germline CDR1 and CDR2: DFQATT and SNEGSKA (reference sequence). The source material was blood, either unsorted or a sorted T cell fraction (not recorded which). This clonotype was obtained from a male donor with ankylosing spondylitis or in good health (not recorded which). V usage is TRBV20-1 and J usage is TRBJ2-1; 8 nucleotides match TRBD2. The DNA of the CDR3 is TGCAGTGCTAGAGCTGGGACTAGGTACAATGAGCAGTTCTTC. Its protein is CSARAGTRYNEQFF.